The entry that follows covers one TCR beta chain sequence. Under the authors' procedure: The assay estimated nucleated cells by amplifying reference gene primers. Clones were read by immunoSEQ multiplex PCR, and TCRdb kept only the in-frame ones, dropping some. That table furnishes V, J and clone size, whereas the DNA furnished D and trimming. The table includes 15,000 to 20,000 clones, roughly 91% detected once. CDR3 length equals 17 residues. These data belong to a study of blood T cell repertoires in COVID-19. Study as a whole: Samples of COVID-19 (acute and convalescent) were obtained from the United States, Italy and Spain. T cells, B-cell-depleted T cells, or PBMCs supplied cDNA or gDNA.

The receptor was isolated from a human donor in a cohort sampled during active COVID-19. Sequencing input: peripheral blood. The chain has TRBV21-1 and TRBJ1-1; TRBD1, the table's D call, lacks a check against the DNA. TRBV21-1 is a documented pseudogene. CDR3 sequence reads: CASTAGQGAGAGTEAFF. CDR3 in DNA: TGTGCCAGCACCGCAGGACAGGGGGCTGGAGCGGGGACTGAAGCTTTCTTT.